This T cell receptor (beta chain) derives from a study of lymphopenia after photon versus proton radiotherapy. This table comes from immunoSEQ multiplex PCR, and its TCRdb copy is limited to in-frame clones, with some not included. The sample contains 25,000 to 30,000 clones, about 83% of which appear only once. Germline V CDR1 and CDR2: WSHSY, SAAADI. V was trimmed by 8 bases and J by 4 bases, leaving 16 bases between them. This CDR3 region has 14 residues. The sequencing here drew on peripheral blood, taken from a patient treated with proton-based radiotherapy. V gene TRBV10-2 combines with J gene TRBJ2-3, with D unresolved. This sequence was found in a woman in her sixties with cholangiocarcinoma. Some clones in this sample may be carry-over from other donors' samples. Written as DNA, the CDR3 is TGCGCCAGCGATACTTTCTTCCAAGCAGATACGCAGTATTTT. This codes for CASDTFFQADTQYF.